Listed below are T cell receptor beta chains from one sample, sequenced in a study of metastatic and nonmetastatic thyroid tumors. TCRdb re-called the PCR reads through MiXCR. The sample records 22,000 or so clones, approximately 22% being singletons. Material: tumor tissue. The receptors shown here come from a female donor with papillary thyroid cancer or a benign thyroid nodule (not recorded which). Some clones in this sample may be carry-over from other donors' samples. CDR3s include the opening cysteine and the closing phenylalanine or tryptophan. Each record gives: J gene, D gene, V gene, clone size, CDR3 protein, CDR3 DNA. D genes are given only for firm matches. Clone sizes are given selectively: once, few, many, or a class where the clone is expanded.

j_call: TRBJ2-1
d_call: TRBD2
v_call: TRBV6-2/TRBV6-3
clone_size: many
cdr3_aa: CASSPRRTRRLLGEQFF
cdr3_nt: TGTGCCAGCAGTCCGCGCAGGACTAGGCGACTACTCGGGGAGCAGTTCTTC

j_call: TRBJ1-6
d_call: -
v_call: TRBV2
clone_size: -
cdr3_aa: CAITTLGLSNSPLHF
cdr3_nt: TGTGCCATCACGACCTTGGGACTAAGCAATTCACCCCTCCACTTT

j_call: TRBJ2-7
d_call: -
v_call: TRBV28
clone_size: -
cdr3_aa: CATVPGGLSYEQYF
cdr3_nt: TGTGCCACAGTACCAGGCGGTTTGTCCTACGAGCAGTACTTC

j_call: TRBJ2-7
d_call: TRBD2
v_call: TRBV7-9
clone_size: -
cdr3_aa: CASSTGLASEQYF
cdr3_nt: TGTGCCAGCAGCACGGGACTAGCGAGCGAGCAGTACTTC

j_call: TRBJ2-7
d_call: -
v_call: TRBV28
clone_size: medium-sized
cdr3_aa: CASSYGNYEQYF
cdr3_nt: TGTGCCAGCAGTTACGGAAACTACGAGCAGTACTTC

j_call: TRBJ1-5
d_call: -
v_call: TRBV20-1
clone_size: -
cdr3_aa: CSARGPGVVFRNQPQHF
cdr3_nt: TGCAGTGCTAGAGGCCCAGGGGTAGTTTTTCGCAATCAGCCCCAGCATTTT

j_call: TRBJ2-2
d_call: TRBD2
v_call: TRBV20-1
clone_size: -
cdr3_aa: CSAISGGDAGELFF
cdr3_nt: TGCAGTGCTATCAGCGGGGGCGATGCCGGGGAGCTGTTTTTT

j_call: TRBJ1-4
d_call: TRBD1
v_call: TRBV6-1
clone_size: many
cdr3_aa: CASRPTGGQEKLFF
cdr3_nt: TGTGCCAGCAGGCCGACAGGGGGCCAGGAAAAACTGTTTTTT

j_call: TRBJ2-7
d_call: -
v_call: TRBV20-1
clone_size: -
cdr3_aa: CSALTCLGEQYF
cdr3_nt: TGCAGTGCCCTGACATGTCTTGGAGAGCAGTACTTC

j_call: TRBJ1-3
d_call: TRBD1
v_call: TRBV5-1
clone_size: -
cdr3_aa: CASSARDRGGNTIYF
cdr3_nt: TGCGCCAGCAGCGCCCGGGACAGGGGAGGAAACACCATATATTTT

j_call: TRBJ2-3
d_call: TRBD2
v_call: TRBV27
clone_size: -
cdr3_aa: CASTPLASGATDMQYF
cdr3_nt: TGTGCCAGCACCCCGTTGGCTAGCGGAGCGACAGATATGCAGTATTTT

j_call: TRBJ1-2
d_call: TRBD1
v_call: TRBV11-2
clone_size: many
cdr3_aa: CASRAGTGGAGNYGYTF
cdr3_nt: TGTGCCAGCAGGGCGGGGACAGGGGGCGCGGGGAACTATGGCTACACCTTC

j_call: TRBJ1-3
d_call: -
v_call: TRBV6-1
clone_size: many
cdr3_aa: CASSEAAGDSGNTIYF
cdr3_nt: TGTGCCAGCAGTGAAGCGGCGGGGGACTCTGGAAACACCATATATTTT

j_call: TRBJ1-5
d_call: -
v_call: TRBV5-8
clone_size: -
cdr3_aa: CASSFRSNQPQHF
cdr3_nt: TGTGCCAGCAGCTTTAGAAGCAATCAGCCCCAGCATTTT

j_call: TRBJ2-1
d_call: -
v_call: TRBV20-1
clone_size: many
cdr3_aa: CSARVMGGGYNEQFF
cdr3_nt: TGCAGTGCTAGAGTTATGGGAGGAGGGTACAATGAGCAGTTCTTC

j_call: TRBJ1-5
d_call: TRBD1
v_call: TRBV20-1
clone_size: medium-sized
cdr3_aa: CSAREDSTGYLQPQHF
cdr3_nt: TGCAGTGCTAGAGAGGATTCGACAGGGTATCTTCAGCCCCAGCATTTT

j_call: TRBJ2-1
d_call: TRBD2
v_call: TRBV7-3
clone_size: few
cdr3_aa: CASSSSSGSHNEQFF
cdr3_nt: TGTGCCAGCAGCTCGTCAAGCGGGAGCCACAATGAGCAGTTCTTC

j_call: TRBJ1-6
d_call: -
v_call: TRBV28
clone_size: many
cdr3_aa: CASSLTPINSPLHF
cdr3_nt: TGTGCCAGCAGTTTGACCCCGATTAATTCACCCCTCCACTTT

j_call: TRBJ2-7
d_call: TRBD2
v_call: TRBV27
clone_size: many
cdr3_aa: CASKRSGTSPYEQYF
cdr3_nt: TGTGCCAGCAAACGTTCCGGGACTAGCCCTTACGAGCAGTACTTC

j_call: TRBJ2-3
d_call: -
v_call: TRBV15
clone_size: many
cdr3_aa: CATSSPSGGLSTDTQYF
cdr3_nt: TGTGCCACCAGCAGCCCGAGTGGGGGATTAAGCACAGATACGCAGTATTTT

j_call: TRBJ2-7
d_call: -
v_call: TRBV11-3
clone_size: once
cdr3_aa: CASSGTNSYEQYF
cdr3_nt: TGTGCCAGCAGCGGGACAAACTCCTACGAGCAGTACTTC

j_call: TRBJ2-2
d_call: TRBD1
v_call: TRBV20-1
clone_size: -
cdr3_aa: CSALTGANTGELFF
cdr3_nt: TGCAGTGCTCTCACAGGGGCGAACACCGGGGAGCTGTTTTTT

j_call: TRBJ1-2
d_call: -
v_call: TRBV7-2
clone_size: few
cdr3_aa: CASSLVTDSFYGYTF
cdr3_nt: TGTGCCAGCAGCTTAGTCACGGACAGTTTCTATGGCTACACCTTC